Listed below are T cell receptor beta chains from one sample, sequenced in a study of T cell responses to AZD1222 COVID-19 vaccine. Generated by immunoSEQ multiplex PCR, the TCRdb table keeps only in-frame clones and is missing some. Seen here are 75,000 to 100,000 clones, 88% observed once, and the top ten hold 2.5% to 3.5%. Sequenced here: peripheral blood, sampled on day 0 of AZD1222 vaccination. These TCRs come from an adult in good health. Both conserved end residues are part of each CDR3. The D gene is left open where the match is weak. Only part of the rows carry a size: once, few, many, or a class if the clone is expanded.

>TRBD1|TRBV7-9|NA|TRBJ2-2
CASSLPGQGNTGELFF
TGTGCCAGCAGCTTACCGGGACAGGGGAACACCGGGGAGCTGTTTTTT
>NA|TRBV7-2|NA|TRBJ1-5
CASSVGRGGNQPQHF
TGTGCCAGCAGCGTAGGGCGGGGGGGCAATCAGCCCCAGCATTTT
>NA|TRBV10-3|NA|TRBJ2-3
CAISEGPPGSPDTQYF
TGTGCCATCAGTGAGGGACCCCCCGGGAGCCCAGATACGCAGTATTTT
>TRBD1|TRBV7-6|NA|TRBJ2-7
CASSWRPGQGYEQYF
TGTGCCAGCAGTTGGCGACCCGGACAGGGCTACGAGCAGTACTTC
>TRBD1|TRBV5-1|NA|TRBJ2-2
CASSFGQGNTGELFF
TGCGCCAGCAGCTTCGGACAGGGGAACACCGGGGAGCTGTTTTTT
>NA|TRBV11-2|NA|TRBJ1-3
CASSSDRLAWGNTIYF
TGTGCCAGCAGCTCAGACAGGTTGGCGTGGGGAAACACCATATATTTT
>TRBD2|TRBV11-1|NA|TRBJ2-7
CASSFIAGGHYEQYF
TGTGCCAGCAGCTTTATAGCGGGAGGGCATTACGAGCAGTACTTC
>NA|TRBV2|NA|TRBJ1-1
CASSPGVGDTEAFF
TGTGCCAGCAGTCCAGGGGTGGGGGACACTGAAGCTTTCTTT
>NA|TRBV2|once|TRBJ1-1
CASSEEGINTEAFF
TGTGCCAGCAGTGAGGAGGGGATAAACACTGAAGCTTTCTTT
>TRBD2|TRBV9|NA|TRBJ2-5
CASSEGLALAETQYF
TGTGCCAGCAGCGAGGGACTAGCTCTTGCAGAGACCCAGTACTTC
>TRBD2|TRBV20-1|few|TRBJ2-1
CSASRQLAGKDEQFF
TGCAGTGCTAGTCGCCAGCTAGCGGGAAAGGATGAGCAGTTCTTC
>NA|TRBV2|NA|TRBJ2-7
CASMWLPVNYEQYF
TGTGCCAGCATGTGGCTTCCTGTAAACTACGAGCAGTACTTC
>NA|TRBV2|NA|TRBJ1-2
CASSNLPGRRRGYTF
TGTGCCAGCAGCAACCTACCGGGACGGAGGAGAGGCTACACCTTC
>NA|TRBV30|once|TRBJ1-3
CAWTDNPSGNTIYF
TGTGCCTGGACGGACAACCCCTCTGGAAACACCATATATTTT
>TRBD1|TRBV30|NA|TRBJ2-7
CAWSLRGTGDEQYF
TGTGCCTGGAGTCTCCGCGGGACAGGGGACGAGCAGTACTTC
>NA|TRBV19|NA|TRBJ1-5
CASSGLRDTGFIRNQPQHF
TGTGCCAGTAGCGGCCTCCGGGACACGGGATTTATACGCAATCAGCCCCAGCATTTT
>TRBD2|TRBV3-1/TRBV3-2|NA|TRBJ2-7
CASSQRLAGGLYEQYF
TGTGCCAGCAGCCAACGGCTAGCGGGAGGGCTCTACGAGCAGTACTTC
>NA|TRBV24-1|NA|TRBJ1-2
CATSDGGVAGYGYTF
TGTGCCACCAGTGATGGTGGGGTAGCGGGCTATGGCTACACCTTC
>TRBD1|TRBV5-4|NA|TRBJ1-2
CASTRTGVPYGYTF
TGTGCCAGCACCCGGACAGGGGTCCCCTATGGCTACACCTTC
>NA|TRBV6-1|NA|TRBJ1-1
CASSEVQREAFF
TGTGCCAGCAGTGAAGTACAGCGTGAAGCTTTCTTT
>TRBD2|TRBV5-8|NA|TRBJ2-3
CASSFGTSGTDTQYF
TGTGCCAGCAGCTTCGGGACTAGCGGGACAGATACGCAGTATTTT
>TRBD1|TRBV7-9|few|TRBJ2-7
CASSLLDRGTGEQYF
TGTGCCAGCAGCTTGCTGGACAGGGGGACCGGCGAGCAGTACTTC
>TRBD2|TRBV4-2|NA|TRBJ2-7
CASSKREDVPEQYF
TGTGCCAGCAGCAAACGGGAGGATGTCCCCGAGCAGTACTTC
>TRBD2|TRBV5-1|NA|TRBJ2-1
CASSWQGVDEREPDEQFF
TGCGCCAGCAGTTGGCAGGGAGTGGACGAGCGGGAGCCCGATGAGCAGTTCTTC
>TRBD2|TRBV11-3|NA|TRBJ2-7
CASSQAGGSYEQYF
TGTGCCAGCAGCCAAGCGGGAGGATCCTACGAGCAGTACTTC
>TRBD1|TRBV18|once|TRBJ1-5
CASSMNSGGNHQPQHF
TGTGCCAGCTCCATGAATTCAGGGGGAAATCATCAGCCCCAGCATTTT
>NA|TRBV27|NA|TRBJ2-7
CASSFLQGRNEQYF
TGTGCCAGCAGTTTTCTACAGGGTAGGAACGAGCAGTACTTC
>NA|TRBV30|NA|TRBJ2-7
CASRLGGEQYF
TGTGCCTCACGACTAGGAGGCGAGCAGTACTTC
>NA|TRBV30|NA|TRBJ1-5
CAWSGRGKSNQPQHF
TGTGCCTGGAGTGGAAGGGGTAAAAGCAATCAGCCCCAGCATTTT
>TRBD1|TRBV27|NA|TRBJ1-1
CASSPGDRLNTEAFF
TGTGCCAGCAGTCCAGGGGACAGATTGAACACTGAAGCTTTCTTT
>NA|TRBV11-3|NA|TRBJ1-1
CASSLDGTGDTEAFF
TGTGCCAGCAGCCTAGACGGGACGGGAGACACTGAAGCTTTCTTT
>NA|TRBV6-2/TRBV6-3|NA|TRBJ1-1
CASSWDITRNTEAFF
TGTGCCAGCAGCTGGGACATCACAAGGAACACTGAAGCTTTCTTT
>NA|TRBV12-3/TRBV12-4|NA|TRBJ1-1
CASSPSTGVEAFF
TGTGCCAGCAGTCCGTCGACAGGAGTTGAAGCTTTCTTT
>NA|TRBV3-1/TRBV3-2|NA|TRBJ1-1
CASSPGQLLRTEAFF
TGTGCCAGCAGCCCCGGACAGTTATTAAGGACTGAAGCTTTCTTT
>TRBD2|TRBV5-5|NA|TRBJ2-7
CASRPLASTYEQYF
TGTGCCAGCAGGCCACTAGCGAGTACTTACGAGCAGTACTTC
>NA|TRBV6-2/TRBV6-3|NA|TRBJ1-1
CASSYSKVMNTEAFF
TGTGCCAGCAGTTACTCGAAGGTGATGAACACTGAAGCTTTCTTT
>NA|TRBV12-5|once|TRBJ2-1
CASGLELAEQFF
TGTGCTAGTGGTTTGGAGCTAGCGGAGCAGTTCTTC
>TRBD2|TRBV7-3|NA|TRBJ2-7
CASSTLAGESEQYF
TGTGCCAGCAGCACCTTAGCGGGAGAGAGCGAGCAGTACTTC
>TRBD2|TRBV7-9|NA|TRBJ2-7
CASRGGISGDEQYF
TGTGCCAGCAGGGGAGGGATTTCAGGTGATGAGCAGTACTTC
>NA|TRBV7-2|few|TRBJ1-2
CASSLAVSGVYGYTF
TGTGCCAGCAGCTTAGCGGTATCAGGGGTCTATGGCTACACCTTC
>NA|TRBV27|NA|TRBJ2-2
CASRTRPHSGELFF
TGTGCCAGCAGAACTAGGCCCCACTCCGGGGAGCTGTTTTTT
>NA|TRBV28|NA|TRBJ2-5
CASNSRRHRVKETQYF
TGTGCCAGCAACTCCCGACGGCACAGGGTAAAAGAGACCCAGTACTTC
>NA|TRBV10-1|NA|TRBJ1-1
CASSEPGTEHEAFF
TGCGCCAGCAGTGAGCCTGGGACGGAGCATGAAGCTTTCTTT
>NA|TRBV5-6|NA|TRBJ1-4
CASSLGTVNEKLFF
TGTGCCAGCAGCTTGGGGACAGTTAATGAAAAACTGTTTTTT
>TRBD2|TRBV28|NA|TRBJ2-7
CASRSPSGRPPFEQYF
TGTGCCAGCAGGTCTCCTAGCGGGAGGCCGCCTTTCGAGCAGTACTTC
>NA|TRBV2|NA|TRBJ1-2
CASSQTVYGYTF
TGTGCCAGCAGTCAGACAGTATATGGCTACACCTTC
>NA|TRBV6-4|NA|TRBJ2-3
CASSDSAESTDTQYF
TGTGCCAGCAGTGACTCGGCAGAAAGCACAGATACGCAGTATTTT
>NA|TRBV10-1|NA|TRBJ2-3
CASSESRQPLATDTQYF
TGCGCCAGCAGTGAGTCGAGGCAGCCCCTGGCCACAGATACGCAGTATTTT
>TRBD1|TRBV18|NA|TRBJ2-3
CASSLRQGVYTDTQYF
TGTGCCAGCTCACTCCGACAGGGGGTTTACACAGATACGCAGTATTTT
>NA|TRBV10-3|NA|TRBJ2-2
CAIKQGVNTGELFF
TGTGCCATCAAACAGGGTGTGAACACCGGGGAGCTGTTTTTT
>NA|TRBV28|once|TRBJ2-7
CASSSGLFNYEQYF
TGTGCCAGCAGCTCCGGGTTGTTCAACTACGAGCAGTACTTC
>NA|TRBV6-5|NA|TRBJ2-5
CASRWGETQYF
TGTGCCAGCAGGTGGGGGGAGACCCAGTACTTC
>TRBD1|TRBV15|NA|TRBJ2-7
CATSRELGQGAYEQYF
TGTGCCACCAGCAGAGAATTGGGACAGGGAGCGTACGAGCAGTACTTC
>NA|TRBV14|NA|TRBJ1-2
CASSQGRFQGGYTF
TGTGCCAGCAGCCAAGGCAGGTTCCAGGGTGGCTACACCTTC